Each of the 22 T cell receptor beta chains below was sequenced from the same sample in a study of OX40 agonist ivuxolimab in advanced cancers. TCRdb keeps only in-frame clones here, not all; method: immunoSEQ multiplex PCR. The data hold tens of thousands of clones, with roughly 84% observed a single time. The specimen comprised CD4+ or CD8+ T cells sorted from blood, sampled in a trial of the OX40 agonist ivuxolimab. The receptor set was obtained from an adult with an advanced solid tumor such as melanoma, head and neck, liver or kidney cancer.

J is TRBJ2-1 and V is TRBV5-1; TRBD2 matches at 8 bases. Germline CDR1 and CDR2: SGHRS and YFSETQ. The J segment lost 7 bases and the V segment lost 0 bases, leaving 6 bases of the junction unmatched. The CDR3 length is 15 residues. Here the CDR3 DNA reads TGCGCCAGCAGCTTGGCCGCGGGGGGAGGTAATGAGCAGTTCTTC. It is translated as CASSLAAGGGNEQFF.

In this sample, this clone turned up once. The gene calls are TRBV9 and TRBJ2-1, with 10 bases matching TRBD1. Trimming at V came to 0 bases and at J to 4 bases, leaving 7 bases not matched to a gene. Germline V gene data show CDR1 as SGDLS and CDR2 as YYNGEE. The length of the CDR3 is 17 residues. CDR3 bases: TGTGCCAGCAGCGTAGTGTTCGGGGACAGGGGTTACAATGAGCAGTTCTTC. Its protein is CASSVVFGDRGYNEQFF.

The chain combines TRBV5-1 with TRBJ1-1, with D possibly TRBD1 on 5 matching bases. V lost 4 bases and J 1 base, leaving 14 bases between the germline ends. Per germline, CDR1 SGHRS and CDR2 YFSETQ. The length of the CDR3 is 15 residues. DNA for the CDR3: TGCGCCAGCAGCCCCGACAGCCAAGCGAACACTGAAGCTTTCTTT. It encodes CASSPDSQANTEAFF. Using reference TRBV5-1 and TRBJ1-1 for the parts outside the CDR3, the full variable domain is KAGVTQTPRYLIKTRGQQVTLSCSPISGHRSVSWYQQTPGQGLQFLFEYFSETQRNKGNFPGRFSGRQFSNSRSEMNVSTLELGDSALYLCASSPDSQANTEAFFGQGTRLTVV.

V is TRBV27 and J is TRBJ1-1; D unresolved. In germline, CDR1 is MNHEY, CDR2 SMNVEV (reference sequence). V was clipped by 5 bases and J by 1 base, with 14 bases between them. The CDR3 totals 15 residues. The CDR3 here is CASSRFDPRNTEAFF. CDR3 nucleotide sequence: TGTGCCAGCAGTAGGTTTGACCCAAGGAACACTGAAGCTTTCTTT.

The chain uses TRBV6-1 and TRBJ1-3; no reliable D call. Germline CDR1 reads MNHNS; CDR2 reads SASEGT. This CDR3 contains 11 residues. CDR3 protein: CAYKLGNTIYF. For the CDR3, the DNA is TGTGCGTACAAGCTAGGAAACACCATATATTTT.

The rearrangement joins TRBV18 to TRBJ2-5; perhaps TRBD2 as D (6 bases). V was shortened by 1 base and J by 3 bases, with 15 bases between the two germline ends. CDR1 KGHSH and CDR2 LQKENI come from the germline V gene. The CDR3 runs to 16 residues. As DNA, the CDR3 is TGTGCCAGCTCACCACGACTAGGCCCCCCGGAAGAGACCCAGTACTTC. Its protein product is CASSPRLGPPEETQYF.

This clone has just a few counts. This chain joins TRBV11-2 and TRBJ1-2, with a weak D call TRBD1 (6 bases). V was pared by 5 bases and J by 6 bases, with 13 bases between. Germline V gives CDR1 SGHAT, CDR2 FQNNGV. This CDR3 region has 13 residues. Here the CDR3 reads CASSAGAFNGYTF. The CDR3 region has the DNA TGTGCCAGCAGCGCAGGGGCGTTCAATGGCTACACCTTC.

The chain is built from TRBV2 and TRBJ2-2, with 9 bases that match TRBD2. CDR3 size: 15 residues. V was pared by 1 base and J by 5 bases, with 2 bases of the junction left unmatched. CDR1 and CDR2 from the germline V gene are SNHLY and FYNNEI. The CDR3 loop reads CASSEGAGGTGELFF. CDR3 bases: TGTGCCAGCAGTGAAGGAGCGGGGGGTACCGGGGAGCTGTTTTTT. The full variable domain, in which reference TRBV2 and TRBJ2-2 provide the parts outside the CDR3, is EPEVTQTPSHQVTQMGQEVILRCVPISNHLYFYWYRQILGQKVEFLVSFYNNEISEKSEIFDDQFSVERPDGSNFTLKIRSTKLEDSAMYFCASSEGAGGTGELFFGEGSRLTVL.

The rearrangement uses TRBV19 and TRBJ1-5; a weak D match, TRBD1 (6 bases). The length of the CDR3 is 16 residues. Germline CDR1 LNHDA, CDR2 SQIVND (reference sequence). V lost 3 bases and J 0 bases, leaving 12 bases between the germline ends. In DNA, the CDR3 is TGTGCCAGTAGTATGGGGGCATCTAGTAGCAATCAGCCCCAGCATTTT. It specifies CASSMGASSSNQPQHF. Complete variable domain (other parts from reference TRBV19 and TRBJ1-5): DGGITQSPKYLFRKEGQNVTLSCEQNLNHDAMYWYRQDPGQGLRLIYYSQIVNDFQKGDIAEGYSVSREKKESFPLTVTSAQKNPTAFYLCASSMGASSSNQPQHFGDGTRLSIL.

This clone has only one observation. CDR3 amino acids: CASSLGVSTDTQYF. CDR3 DNA: TGTGCCAGCAGCTTGGGGGTTAGCACAGATACGCAGTATTTT. The chain joins TRBV5-6 to TRBJ2-3, with D hard to call. The CDR3 has 14 residues. V gave up 0 bases and J gave up 0 bases, with 5 bases separating them. CDR1 is SGHDT, CDR2 YYEEEE, per germline. The variable domain in full, completed from reference TRBV5-6 and TRBJ2-3, reads DAGVTQSPTHLIKTRGQQVTLRCSPKSGHDTVSWYQQALGQGPQFIFQYYEEEERQRGNFPDRFSGHQFPNYSSELNVNALLLGDSALYLCASSLGVSTDTQYFGPGTRLTVL.

The sample holds one count of this clone. J is TRBJ2-7 and V is TRBV6-5; D is perhaps TRBD2 (6 bases). This CDR3 comprises 12 residues. Germline assignment: CDR1 MNHEY and CDR2 SVGAGI. Trimming took 4 bases from V and 4 from J, leaving 8 bases between them. In DNA form, the CDR3 reads TGTGCCAGCAGTTCTGGGGGGTACGAGCAGTACTTC. Translated: CASSSGGYEQYF.

The V and J genes are TRBV19 and TRBJ1-1, with TRBD1 as a possible D gene (5 bases). The CDR3 is 12 residues long. V lost 10 bases, J lost 7 bases, and 16 bases lay in between. Looked up from germline, CDR1 is LNHDA and CDR2 is SQIVND (reference sequence). CDR3 DNA: TGTGCCACCTCCGCGGGGGTGCATGAAGCTTTCTTT. Protein product: CATSAGVHEAFF.

This clone was seen more than once but under ten times. The chain recombines TRBV6-6 with TRBJ2-1, with D perhaps given as TRBD1 or TRBD2 (5 bases each). Trimming left V 8 bases short and J 5 bases short, with 16 bases between. This CDR3 spans 14 amino acids. In germline, CDR1 is MNHNY, CDR2 SVGAGI (reference sequence). The CDR3 nucleotides read TGTGCCAGCCGGTTTGGGGGTACCAACAATGAGCAGTTCTTC. It translates to CASRFGGTNNEQFF.

This chain links TRBV9 with TRBJ2-1; 7 bases fit TRBD2. The germline gives CDR1 SGDLS, CDR2 YYNGEE. CDR3 length equals 15 residues. Unmatched junction bases numbered 5, after V lost 3 bases and J lost 2 bases. CDR3 DNA sequence: TGTGCCAGCAGCGCTGCGGGGGTTCCCTACAATGAGCAGTTCTTC. Its translation: CASSAAGVPYNEQFF.

On this clone: The same CDR3 can be traced to other DNA sequences in this sample. The chain recombines TRBV4-1 with TRBJ1-6, with 9 bases aligning to TRBD1. This CDR3 is built from 15 residues. The trim removed 1 base at V and 8 bases at J, leaving 3 bases unmatched. Germline-derived CDR1 and CDR2 are MGHRA and YSYEKL. The CDR3 sequence: CASSQGQGVDSPLHF. Written as DNA, the CDR3 is TGCGCCAGCAGCCAAGGACAGGGGGTTGATTCACCCCTCCACTTT.

The chain is built from TRBV7-3 and TRBJ2-2, with 9 bases lining up with TRBD2. Germline CDR1 and CDR2: SGHTA and FQGTGA. The ends lost 5 bases at V and 6 bases at J; junction bases unmatched: 13. This CDR3 spans 17 amino acids. CDR3 residues: CASSNQPSGVSSGELFF. The CDR3 DNA follows: TGTGCCAGCAGCAACCAACCTAGCGGGGTGTCTTCCGGGGAGCTGTTTTTT.

The chain carries TRBV28 and TRBJ2-5; the match to TRBD2 covers 13 bases. Germline V CDR1 and CDR2: MDHEN, SYDVKM. The CDR3 runs to 15 residues. V lost 5 bases, J lost 10 bases, and 10 bases stayed unmatched. CDR3 residues: CASSTLAGGLGSQYF. The CDR3 nucleotides are TGTGCCAGCAGTACACTAGCGGGGGGGCTGGGTAGCCAGTACTTC. The complete variable domain, with remaining parts taken from reference TRBV28 and TRBJ2-5, reads DVKVTQSSRYLVKRTGEKVFLECVQDMDHENMFWYRQDPGLGLRLIYFSYDVKMKEKGDIPEGYSVSREKKERFSLILESASTNQTSMYLCASSTLAGGLGSQYFGPGTRLLVL.

V gene TRBV10-3 combines with J gene TRBJ2-7; 9 nucleotides agree with TRBD1. The length of the CDR3 is 14 residues. Trimming removed 4 bases from V and 7 bases from J; junction bases left unmatched: 8. Germline V gives CDR1 ENHRY, CDR2 SYGVKD. The CDR3 protein is CAISGGTGTQEQYF. The DNA of the CDR3 is TGTGCCATCAGTGGTGGGACAGGGACACAGGAGCAGTACTTC.

The chain employs TRBV5-1 and TRBJ2-3; 8 positions agree with TRBD2. This CDR3 region has 16 residues. Germline loops: CDR1 SGHRS, CDR2 YFSETQ. V lost 0 bases and J lost 3; bases outside the gene matches: 6. The CDR3 is CASSLGLAGKTDTQYF. In DNA, the CDR3 is TGCGCCAGCAGCTTGGGGCTAGCGGGCAAAACAGATACGCAGTATTTT.

Only one count was recorded for this clone. The CDR3, as DNA: TGTGCCAGCTACCTAAGTGGGGGGAACGGGGAGCTGTTTTTT. Translating gives CASYLSGGNGELFF. This rearrangement joins TRBV28 to TRBJ2-2; D might be TRBD2 (6 bases). The length of the CDR3 is 14 residues. CDR1 is MDHEN and CDR2 is SYDVKM in the germline V gene. With 8 bases removed from V and 7 bases from J, the gap between germline ends came to 17 bases.

In DNA form, the CDR3 reads TGTGCCAGCTCACCAGCGCAGGGGGCGAGATTTAGCGATGGCTACACCTTC. The encoded protein is CASSPAQGARFSDGYTF. The chain employs TRBV18 and TRBJ1-2, with TRBD1 identical over 8 bases. With V trimmed by 2 bases and J by 6 bases, 14 bases remained unmatched. CDR3 size: 17 residues. Germline V gene sequence: CDR1 KGHSH, CDR2 LQKENI.

Concerning this clone itself: The same CDR3 can be traced to other DNA sequences in this sample. This chain uses TRBV6-4 with TRBJ2-2, with no clear D. CDR3 length: 14 residues. V was trimmed by 4 bases and J by 4 bases, leaving 10 bases between them. Germline CDR1 is MRHNA and CDR2 is SNTAGT. The CDR3 coding sequence is TGTGCCAGCAGTGCGTCGCCGGGCACCGGGGAGCTGTTTTTT. Protein sequence: CASSASPGTGELFF.